These 5 T cell receptor beta chains were all obtained from the same sample, sequenced in a study of blood T cell repertoires in COVID-19. Repertoires were generated with immunoSEQ multiplex PCR, while TCRdb's copy carries only in-frame clones and drops some. This table has about 280,000 clones, about 88% appearing once. Sequenced input: peripheral blood. The receptors shown here come from a woman in her 70s with COVID-19, enrolled during active disease.

The V and J genes are TRBV29-1 and TRBJ2-1, with a weak D call TRBD2 (6 bases). The length of the CDR3 is 13 residues. V lost 1 base, J lost 10 bases, and 14 bases lay in between. Germline V lookup: CDR1 SQVTM, CDR2 ANQGSEA. The CDR3, as DNA: TGCAGCGTTGAAGTAGCGGCCGGACGAGAGCAGTTCTTC. As protein: CSVEVAAGREQFF.

The chain links TRBV9 to TRBJ2-1; TRBD1 is a possible D gene (5 bases). Trimming stripped 0 bases from V and 4 bases from J, with 8 bases between. CDR3 length: 14 amino acids. Germline V gene data show CDR1 as SGDLS and CDR2 as YYNGEE. The CDR3 DNA follows: TGTGCCAGCAGCGTAGGGGGCACTTACAATGAGCAGTTCTTC. Translating gives CASSVGGTYNEQFF.

Comment on this clone: One end of the junction varies from germline; a read error may be responsible. The chain recombines TRBV5-1 with TRBJ2-6; 8 bases line up with TRBD1. The CDR3 has 19 amino acids. Germline V lookup: CDR1 SGHRS, CDR2 YFSETQ. The CDR3 coding sequence is TGCGCCAGCAGCTCGAACTCAGGGGGCCTTACGGCTGGGGCCAACGTCCTGGCTTTC. Its translation is CASSSNSGGLTAGANVLAF.

CDR3 bases: TGTGCCAGCAGGGCCGGGACAGGGGGAAGAAACACCATATATTTT. Protein sequence: CASRAGTGGRNTIYF. The rearrangement joins TRBV2 to TRBJ1-3; 11 bases line up with TRBD1. Germline CDR1 is SNHLY and CDR2 is FYNNEI. V shed 6 bases, J shed 5 bases, and the junction held 6 bases outside the gene matches. There are 15 residues in the CDR3. The full variable domain, its missing parts supplied by reference TRBV2 and TRBJ1-3, is EPEVTQTPSHQVTQMGQEVILRCVPISNHLYFYWYRQILGQKVEFLVSFYNNEISEKSEIFDDQFSVERPDGSNFTLKIRSTKLEDSAMYFCASRAGTGGRNTIYFGEGSWLTVV.

The chain recombines TRBV2 with TRBJ2-2, with TRBD1 as a possible D gene (6 bases). The CDR3 sequence is 13 residues long. CDR1 is SNHLY and CDR2 is FYNNEI in the germline V gene. Trimming removed 6 bases at V and 6 bases at J, with 11 bases between. The CDR3 DNA sequence: TGTGCCAGCAGGCAGGGGAAGGCCGGGGAGCTGTTTTTT. It yields the protein CASRQGKAGELFF.